Detailed here is one T cell receptor (beta chain). V shed 1 base and J 2 bases; nucleotides not matched to a gene: 2. CDR3 length equals 14 residues. CDR1 and CDR2 from the germline V gene are SGHAT and FQDESV (reference sequence). These data originate in a study of blood T cell repertoires in COVID-19. At the level of the study: Donors in the United States, Italy and Spain gave samples during acute or convalescent COVID-19. Sources were T cells, B-cell-depleted T cells, or PBMCs; the material itself was cDNA or gDNA.

Original analysis: Using reference gene primer amplification, nucleated cell counts were estimated. The assay was immunoSEQ multiplex PCR, and TCRdb's table has in-frame clones only and misses some. That table furnishes V, J and clone size, whereas the DNA furnished D and trimming. The repertoire holds about 200,000 clones, about 90% seen once, with about 1.7% in the top ten. The TCR comes from a man between 18 and 35 years old with active or convalescent COVID-19. Material: peripheral blood. The J gene is TRBJ2-7, the V gene TRBV11-1; 7 bases align to TRBD1. The CDR3, as DNA: TGTGCCAGCAGCTTAGGGGGACAGACCTACGAGCAGTACTTC. It specifies CASSLGGQTYEQYF.